This entry describes one T cell receptor (beta chain). The antigen remains undetermined. This CDR3 comprises 15 residues. Germline CDR1 is MDHEN and CDR2 is SYDVKM. With V trimmed by 5 bases and J by 5 bases, 7 bases remained unmatched. This sample is drawn from a study of response to subunit inactivated influenza vaccine. Notes on the study in general: After each seasonal influenza vaccination, few new T cells are recruited, the authors suggested.

TCRdb fed the RT-PCR reads into MiXCR, producing one record per CDR3 protein. The repertoire has about 780,000 distinct CDR3 sequences, under 20% of them found once; the top ten carry approximately 11%. The clonotype was recovered from a man aged 45-65 years who received an inactivated influenza vaccine. Sequencing used PBMCs from blood, obtained around 5 days after vaccination. The rearrangement links TRBV28 to TRBJ1-2; 11 bases agree with TRBD1. This CDR3 is CASSQGQGARYGYTF. Here the CDR3 DNA reads TGTGCCAGCAGTCAAGGACAGGGGGCGCGGTATGGCTACACCTTC.